The subject of this entry is one T cell receptor (beta chain). As originally analysed: Reference gene primer amplification in the assay estimated nucleated cell counts. Clones were read by immunoSEQ multiplex PCR, and TCRdb kept only the in-frame ones, dropping some. Clone size and V and J calls were adopted from that table, with D and trimming inferred from the DNA. The repertoire has fewer than 300,000 clones, about nine tenths of them found once; the top ten carry 2.3%. Germline CDR1 MNHEY, CDR2 SVGAGI. The V segment lost 6 bases and the J segment 3 bases; nucleotides outside the gene matches: 5. The CDR3 runs to 14 residues. These data originate in a study of blood T cell repertoires in COVID-19.

Sequencing used PBMCs or T cells enriched from blood (not recorded which). The TCR sequence derives from a woman in her thirties or forties with acute COVID-19. The rearrangement uses TRBV6-5 and TRBJ1-2; 9 nucleotides align to TRBD1. The CDR3 is CASRVTGGDYGYTF. The CDR3 coding sequence is TGTGCCAGCAGAGTGACAGGGGGAGACTATGGCTACACCTTC.